Following are 26 T cell receptor beta chains from one sample sequenced in a study of metastatic and nonmetastatic thyroid tumors. Through MiXCR, TCRdb re-clonotyped the PCR reads. The data show about 41,000 clones, with 20% to 30% seen just once and about 14% held by the top ten. Not a single patient had been given any form of treatment at any point before undergoing thyroid surgery. Sequencing input: tumor tissue. These TCRs come from a female donor with papillary thyroid cancer or a benign thyroid nodule (not recorded which). Some clones in this sample may be carry-over from other donors' samples.

Only a few counts were recorded for this clone. A junction end diverges from the germline sequence, so it may reflect a read error. The chain recombines TRBV2 with TRBJ2-7, with TRBD1 identical over 8 bases. Germline CDR1 is SNHLY and CDR2 is FYNNEI. This CDR3 is 12 amino acids long. For the CDR3, the DNA is TGTTCCAGCTACGGACAGGGTTACGAGCAGTACTTC. Its protein is CSSYGQGYEQYF.

This clone turned up a few times. V and J are TRBV29-1 and TRBJ1-1; D is undetermined. Germline V gene data show CDR1 as SQVTM and CDR2 as ANQGSEA. Deletions cut 6 bases from V and 8 bases from J, with 22 bases between. This CDR3 has 14 amino acids. The DNA of the CDR3 is TGCAGCGTAGAATGGTCTGTCGCCGTGGGAGAAGCTTTCTTT. The encoded protein is CSVEWSVAVGEAFF.

The rearrangement joins TRBV3-1 to TRBJ2-2; no reliable D call. Trimming cost V 2 bases and J 5 bases, with 9 bases left between them. CDR1 and CDR2 from the germline V gene are LGHDT and YNNKEL (reference sequence). The CDR3 is 14 residues long. DNA of the CDR3: TGTGCCAGCAGCCAACTCACAGAGACCGGGGAGCTGTTTTTT. Its protein product is CASSQLTETGELFF.

The CDR3 DNA reads TGCGCCAGCAGCTACCGACAGGGTATAATTGAAGCTTTCTTT. Protein product: CASSYRQGIIEAFF. The genes are TRBV5-1 and TRBJ1-1; 7 nucleotides align to TRBD1. The germline V gene encodes CDR1 SGHRS and CDR2 YFSETQ. This CDR3 has 14 amino acids. V gave up 3 bases and J gave up 7 bases; unmatched junction bases: 9.

At least ten counts were recorded for this clone. The DNA for the CDR3 is TGCAGTGCCGCCTCCGGGACTAGGCTTAAAGAGACCCAGTACTTC. Translation: CSAASGTRLKETQYF. J is TRBJ2-5 and V is TRBV20-1; the match to TRBD2 covers 8 bases. V trimming: 6 bases; J trimming: 3 bases; junction bases outside the gene matches: 12. Germline lookup yields CDR1 DFQATT and CDR2 SNEGSKA (reference sequence). There are 15 residues in the CDR3.

This chain links TRBV25-1 with TRBJ2-7, with 13 bases that match TRBD2. Per germline, CDR1 MGHDK and CDR2 SYGVNS. Trimming took 7 bases from V and 4 from J; bases not matched to a gene: 13. The CDR3 is 17 residues long. The CDR3 nucleotides read TGTGCCAGCATAGGATCACGGACTAGCGGGGGACAATACGAGCAGTACTTC. Translating it yields CASIGSRTSGGQYEQYF.

This clone came up many times. The DNA of the CDR3 is TGTGCCAGTACCCGAGGAAAGGGTTTAAGTGGGGCCAACGTCCTGACTTTC. As protein: CASTRGKGLSGANVLTF. The gene calls are TRBV19 and TRBJ2-6; D not certain. V was pared by 7 bases and J by 3 bases, with 19 bases between. Per germline, CDR1 LNHDA and CDR2 SQIVND (reference sequence). The CDR3 runs 17 residues.

The rearrangement links TRBV20-1 to TRBJ2-7, with 8 bases lining up with TRBD2. The CDR3 totals 17 residues. V lost 0 bases and J lost 1; bases outside the gene matches: 11. The germline V gene has CDR1 DFQATT and CDR2 SNEGSKA (reference sequence). For the CDR3, the DNA is TGCAGTGCTAGAGATTTGGGGCAAGAGCGGGGGTCCTACGAGCAGTACTTC. Its protein product is CSARDLGQERGSYEQYF.

The chain uses TRBV4-1 and TRBJ2-3; D ambiguous. CDR1 MGHRA and CDR2 YSYEKL come from the germline V gene. V was pared by 0 bases and J by 7 bases, with 5 bases between. The CDR3 is 12 residues long. CDR3 DNA: TGCGCCAGCAGCCAAGAGGGGTATACGCAGTATTTT. It specifies CASSQEGYTQYF.

The CDR3 protein is CASSVTSCHGTDTQYF. CDR3 nucleotides: TGTGCCAGCAGTGTGACTAGCTGCCATGGCACAGATACGCAGTATTTT. The chain couples TRBV6-1 to TRBJ2-3; 7 bases match TRBD2. With V trimmed by 4 bases and J by 1 base, 8 bases remained unmatched. Germline V gives CDR1 MNHNS, CDR2 SASEGT. CDR3 length: 16 amino acids.

The table lists this clone with a few counts. The chain is built from TRBV20-1 and TRBJ2-7; 7 nucleotides align to TRBD2. The CDR3 spans 15 residues. Losses at the gene ends were 6 bases for V and 2 bases for J; bases not matched to a gene: 13. Germline V gene sequence: CDR1 DFQATT, CDR2 SNEGSKA (reference sequence). The CDR3: CSAPDRGDRPYEQYF. CDR3 nucleotide sequence: TGCAGTGCCCCGGACCGGGGGGATAGGCCCTACGAGCAGTACTTC.

At least ten counts were recorded for this clone. The rearrangement links TRBV29-1 to TRBJ2-2; D may be TRBD1 or TRBD2 (5 bases each). Germline V gives CDR1 SQVTM, CDR2 ANQGSEA. The germline V and J ends were trimmed by 8 bases and 3 bases, with 19 bases remaining between them. The CDR3 has 15 residues. Written as DNA, the CDR3 is TGCAGCCCCTTCTGGGGGACGGTTGACACCGGGGAGCTGTTTTTT. It specifies CSPFWGTVDTGELFF.

This chain connects TRBV5-6 to TRBJ2-7; D is undetermined. CDR1 is SGHDT and CDR2 is YYEEEE in the germline V gene. Trimming took 5 bases from V and 6 from J, leaving 12 bases between them. CDR3 length equals 12 residues. The CDR3 region is CASSPGTLEQYF. The CDR3 DNA follows: TGTGCCAGCAGTCCCGGAACTCTCGAGCAGTACTTC.

This clone came up a few times. V and J are TRBV27 and TRBJ1-6; D is ambiguous. The CDR3 sequence is 12 residues long. The V end lost 4 bases, the J end lost 9 bases, and 7 bases lay between the germline ends. Germline assignment: CDR1 MNHEY and CDR2 SMNVEV (reference sequence). CDR3 sequence (DNA): TGTGCCAGCAGTTCTAGCAGTTCACCCCTCCACTTT. This gives the protein CASSSSSSPLHF.

V usage is TRBV6-1 and J usage is TRBJ1-3, with a weak D call TRBD1 (6 bases). V was trimmed by 3 bases and J by 0 bases, leaving 12 bases between them. CDR3 length equals 16 residues. Germline loops: CDR1 MNHNS, CDR2 SASEGT. In nucleotides, the CDR3 is TGTGCCAGCAGTGAGCCGGGCAGGGGCTCTGGAAACACCATATATTTT. It translates to CASSEPGRGSGNTIYF.

Note on this clone: A read error is likely, as this CDR3 ends without the conserved phenylalanine or tryptophan. It is unclear where the CDR3 begins or ends on the DNA, so no DNA is shown, and the CDR3 is as TCRdb lists it. The V gene is TRBV2, the J gene TRBJ2-1; TRBD2 was called by the table and not checked on the DNA. The CDR3 comprises 12 residues, both ends counted. CDR1 SNHLY and CDR2 FYNNEI come from the germline V gene. This chain's CDR3 is CASSEGAGALVV.

This clone came up a few times. The V gene is TRBV20-1, the J gene TRBJ2-6; 8 positions match TRBD2. With V trimmed by 0 bases and J by 4 bases, 17 bases remained unmatched. Germline assignment: CDR1 DFQATT and CDR2 SNEGSKA (reference sequence). The length of the CDR3 is 20 residues. The CDR3 coding sequence is TGCAGTGCTAGAGATGTGGGACTAGGTCGAGAAGGAGGCGGGGCCAACGTCCTGACTTTC. Protein sequence: CSARDVGLGREGGGANVLTF.

This clone was detected many times. V and J are TRBV7-8 and TRBJ2-2; 14 bases are a match to TRBD2. CDR3 length: 19 amino acids. V lost 5 bases and J lost 0; bases outside the gene matches: 8. The V gene's germline CDR1 is SGHVS and CDR2 FQNEAQ. The chain's CDR3 is CASSPGLAGDNPNTGELFF. CDR3 nucleotide sequence: TGTGCCAGCAGCCCGGGACTAGCGGGAGATAATCCGAACACCGGGGAGCTGTTTTTT.

This clone was detected ten times or more. The sample contains more than one DNA sequence encoding this CDR3. The rearrangement links TRBV7-8 to TRBJ1-2, with D unclear. This CDR3 is built from 13 residues. Germline CDR1 and CDR2: SGHVS and FQNEAQ. V lost 3 bases, J lost 0 bases, and 5 bases lay in between. In nucleotides, the CDR3 is TGTGCCAGCAGCTTTTCCCCTAACTATGGCTACACCTTC. The encoded protein is CASSFSPNYGYTF.

The chain carries TRBV15 and TRBJ2-7; TRBD2 matches 8 bases. Germline V gene sequence: CDR1 LNHNV, CDR2 YYDKDF (reference sequence). This CDR3 contains 15 residues. CDR3 residues: CSISRDLSGGYEQYF. The CDR3 bases are TGTTCCATCAGCAGAGATTTGAGCGGGGGCTACGAGCAGTACTTC.

This clone showed up many times. The V and J genes are TRBV5-4 and TRBJ2-7; no clear D. Germline-derived CDR1 and CDR2 are SGHNT and YYREEE (reference sequence). V was pared by 1 base and J by 0 bases, with 14 bases between. The length of the CDR3 is 16 residues. The CDR3 spells CASSLSFGQDSYEQYF. The CDR3 coding sequence is TGTGCCAGCAGCTTGTCGTTTGGGCAGGACTCCTACGAGCAGTACTTC.

The chain couples TRBV27 to TRBJ2-7; 7 bases agree with TRBD1. The CDR3 is 15 amino acids. The J segment lost 2 bases and the V segment lost 5 bases, leaving 9 bases of the junction unmatched. The germline gives CDR1 MNHEY, CDR2 SMNVEV (reference sequence). CDR3: CASSRDGTDAYEQYF. CDR3 sequence (DNA): TGTGCCAGCAGTCGGGACGGGACAGACGCCTACGAGCAGTACTTC.

The chain links TRBV7-2 to TRBJ1-2; 7 bases fit TRBD1. With V trimmed by 0 bases and J by 1 base, 2 bases remained unmatched. Germline CDR1 is SGHTA and CDR2 is FQGNSA. CDR3 length equals 15 residues. In nucleotides, the CDR3 is TGTGCCAGCAGCTTAGCCGCAGGGGGTAACTATGGCTACACCTTC. It yields the protein CASSLAAGGNYGYTF.

This clone was observed at least ten times. This chain links TRBV10-1 with TRBJ2-1, with D maybe TRBD2 (7 bases). The germline V gene encodes CDR1 WNHNN and CDR2 SYGVQD (reference sequence). V was cut by 6 bases and J by 0 bases, with 15 bases left in between. The CDR3 is 16 amino acids. The CDR3, as DNA: TGCGCCAGCAGCACTCTCGCGGGGGCCTCCTACAATGAGCAGTTCTTC. Residues: CASSTLAGASYNEQFF.

The chain couples TRBV20-1 to TRBJ2-2; 8 bases line up with TRBD1. The CDR3 consists of 16 residues. Germline CDR1 and CDR2: DFQATT and SNEGSKA (reference sequence). With 0 bases clipped from V and 7 bases from J, the junction kept 10 bases outside the gene matches. DNA of the CDR3: TGCAGTGCTAGAGATGCTCAGGGGGCGCAGAACGGGGAGCTGTTTTTT. This translates into CSARDAQGAQNGELFF.

In its sample, this clone was seen many times. The chain joins TRBV11-2 to TRBJ1-1; 8 nucleotides match TRBD1. Germline V gene lookup returns CDR1 SGHAT and CDR2 FQNNGV. Germline trimming cut 2 bases from V and 4 bases from J; bases unmatched to any gene: 0. The CDR3 is made up of 13 amino acids. CDR3 amino acids: CASSLQGATEAFF. The CDR3 DNA follows: TGTGCCAGCAGCTTACAGGGGGCCACTGAAGCTTTCTTT.